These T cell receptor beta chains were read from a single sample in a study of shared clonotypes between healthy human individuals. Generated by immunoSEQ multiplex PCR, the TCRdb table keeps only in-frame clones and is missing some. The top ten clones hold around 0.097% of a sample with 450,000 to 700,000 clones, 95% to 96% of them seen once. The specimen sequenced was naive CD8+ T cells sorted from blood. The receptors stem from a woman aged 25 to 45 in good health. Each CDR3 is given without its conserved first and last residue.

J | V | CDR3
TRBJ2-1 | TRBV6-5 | ASTPRDGHNEQF
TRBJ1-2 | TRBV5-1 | ASSGWGGDYGYT
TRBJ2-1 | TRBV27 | ASSLLAGLYNEQF
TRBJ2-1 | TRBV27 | ASSLAENPYNEQF
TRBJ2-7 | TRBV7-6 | ASSFSQGYYEQY
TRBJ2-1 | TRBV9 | ASSASTSGRYTL
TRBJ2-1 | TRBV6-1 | ASSELDTSYNEQF
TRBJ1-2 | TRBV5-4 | ARFPNYGYT
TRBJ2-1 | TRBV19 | ASSTQTSENYNEQF
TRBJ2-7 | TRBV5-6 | ASSWRLGNSYEQY
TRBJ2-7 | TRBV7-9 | ASSPHGSSYEQY
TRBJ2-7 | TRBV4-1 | ASSQGKGEFREQY
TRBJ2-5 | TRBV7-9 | ASSLAGGPLETQY
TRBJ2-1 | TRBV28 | ASTSSGSSSYNEQF
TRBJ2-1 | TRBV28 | ASSLWGRTYNEQF
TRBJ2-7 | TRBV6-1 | AVPGQGAHEQY
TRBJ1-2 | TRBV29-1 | SVSHGGYGYT
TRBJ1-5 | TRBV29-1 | SVATGTSNQPQH
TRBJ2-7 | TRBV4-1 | ASSQGSQSPYEQY
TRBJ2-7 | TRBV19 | ASSPDRSSYEQY
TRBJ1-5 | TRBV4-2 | ASSQVEGGSQPQH
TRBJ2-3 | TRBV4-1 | ASSLEPGTSTDTQY
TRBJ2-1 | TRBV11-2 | ASSLPAGGPGEQF
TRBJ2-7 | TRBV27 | ASSPWTPNTYEQY
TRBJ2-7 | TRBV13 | ASSFLAGGSYEQY
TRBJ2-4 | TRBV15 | ATTENRLAKNIQY
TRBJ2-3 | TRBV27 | ASSDRGVPDTQY
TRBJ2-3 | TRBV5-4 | ASSLGFESTDTQY
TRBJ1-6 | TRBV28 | ASSFVGSYNSPLH
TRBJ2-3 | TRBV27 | ASSLVSGGDTQY
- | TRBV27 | ASSVGGGGYEQY
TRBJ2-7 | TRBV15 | ATSIGGEYYEQY
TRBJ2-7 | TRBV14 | ASSQGTGVEQY
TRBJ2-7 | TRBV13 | ASSSQGSSYEQY
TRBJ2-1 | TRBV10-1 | ASSDPEGQYNEQF
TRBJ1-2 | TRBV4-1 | ASSPIEQGRGGGYGYT
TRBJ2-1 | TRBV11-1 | ASSSIRGTYNEQF
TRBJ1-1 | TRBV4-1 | ASSQDRVNTEAF
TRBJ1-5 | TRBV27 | ASSFLVGGQPQH
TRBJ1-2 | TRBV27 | ASSPEWSDSNYGYT
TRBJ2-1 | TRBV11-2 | ASSLDPAGDEQF
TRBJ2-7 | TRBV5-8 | ASSLDLPQGDEQY
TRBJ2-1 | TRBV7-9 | ASSLAGRASYNEQF
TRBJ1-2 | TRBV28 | ASSPTDISAGIYGYT
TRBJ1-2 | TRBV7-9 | ASSLGDRGDYGYT
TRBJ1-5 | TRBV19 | ASRGWGAFQPQH
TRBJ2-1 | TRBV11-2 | ASSLDLGALGQF
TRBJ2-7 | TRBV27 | ASRSSPGTGHYEQY
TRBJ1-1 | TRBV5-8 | ASSPPSTEAF
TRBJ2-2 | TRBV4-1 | ASSQDETGLPGELF
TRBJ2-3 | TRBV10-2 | ASSEPSGHSTDTQY
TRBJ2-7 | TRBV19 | ASSRNAPRWEGQYEQY
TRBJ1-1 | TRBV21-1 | ASSTDREWNTEAF
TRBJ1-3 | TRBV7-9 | ASSLGRGASGNTIY
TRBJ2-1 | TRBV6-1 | ASSEAGTGLWEQF
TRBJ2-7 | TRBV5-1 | ASSLEWTSGRVVDEQY
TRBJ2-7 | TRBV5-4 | ASSLRADIPPLEY
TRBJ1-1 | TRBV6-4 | ASPDRGRFTEAF
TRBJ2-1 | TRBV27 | ASSLGLAGTSGQF